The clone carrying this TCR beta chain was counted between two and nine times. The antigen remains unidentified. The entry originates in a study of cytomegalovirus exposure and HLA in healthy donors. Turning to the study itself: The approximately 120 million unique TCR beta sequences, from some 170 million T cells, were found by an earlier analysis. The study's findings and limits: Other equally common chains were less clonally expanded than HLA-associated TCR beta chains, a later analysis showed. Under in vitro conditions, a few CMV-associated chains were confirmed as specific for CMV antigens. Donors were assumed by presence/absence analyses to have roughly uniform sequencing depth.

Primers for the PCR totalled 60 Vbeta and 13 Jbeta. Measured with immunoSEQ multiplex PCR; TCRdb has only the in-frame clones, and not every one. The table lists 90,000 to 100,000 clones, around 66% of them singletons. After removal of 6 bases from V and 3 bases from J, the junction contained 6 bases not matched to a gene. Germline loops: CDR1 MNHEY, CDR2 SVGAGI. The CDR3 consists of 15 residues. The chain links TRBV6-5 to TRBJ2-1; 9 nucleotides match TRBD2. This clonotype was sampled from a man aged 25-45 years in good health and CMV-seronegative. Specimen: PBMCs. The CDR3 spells CASRKAGGDYNEQFF. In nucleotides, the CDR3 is TGTGCCAGCAGAAAAGCGGGGGGCGACTACAATGAGCAGTTCTTC.